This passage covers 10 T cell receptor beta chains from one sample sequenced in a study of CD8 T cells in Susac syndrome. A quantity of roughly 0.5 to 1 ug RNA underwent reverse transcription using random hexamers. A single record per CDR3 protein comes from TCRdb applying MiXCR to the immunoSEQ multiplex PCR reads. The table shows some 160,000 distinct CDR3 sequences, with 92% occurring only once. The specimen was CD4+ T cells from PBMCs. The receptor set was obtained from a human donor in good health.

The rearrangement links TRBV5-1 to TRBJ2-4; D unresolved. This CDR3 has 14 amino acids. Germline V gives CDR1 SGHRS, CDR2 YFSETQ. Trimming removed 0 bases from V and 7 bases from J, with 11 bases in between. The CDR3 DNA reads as TGCGCCAGCAGCTTGGAACCCAATGGCAACATTCAGTACTTC. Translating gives CASSLEPNGNIQYF.

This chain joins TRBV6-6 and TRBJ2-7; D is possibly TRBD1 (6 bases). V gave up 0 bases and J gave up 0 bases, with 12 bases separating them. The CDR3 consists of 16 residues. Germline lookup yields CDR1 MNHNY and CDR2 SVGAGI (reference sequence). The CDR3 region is CASSYSRQAVSYEQYF. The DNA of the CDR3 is TGTGCCAGCAGTTACTCCCGACAGGCCGTCTCCTACGAGCAGTACTTC.

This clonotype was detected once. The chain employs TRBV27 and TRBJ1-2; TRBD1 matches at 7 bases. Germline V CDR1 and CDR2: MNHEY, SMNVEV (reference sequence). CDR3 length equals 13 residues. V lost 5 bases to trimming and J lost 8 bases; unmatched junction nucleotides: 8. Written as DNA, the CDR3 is TGTGCCAGCAGTCTACGGGACAGACGAGGCTACACCTTC. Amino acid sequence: CASSLRDRRGYTF.

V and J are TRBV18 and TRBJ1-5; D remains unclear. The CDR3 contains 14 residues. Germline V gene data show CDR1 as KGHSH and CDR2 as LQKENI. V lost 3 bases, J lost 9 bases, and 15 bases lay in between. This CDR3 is CASSPGGGKVPQHF. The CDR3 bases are TGTGCCAGCTCACCGGGCGGCGGGAAGGTGCCCCAGCATTTT.

In DNA form, the CDR3 reads TGCAGTGCTAGGGACGCCCTAGCGGGAGCCGGAGATACGCAGTATTTT. This gives the protein CSARDALAGAGDTQYF. V gene TRBV20-1 combines with J gene TRBJ2-3; 10 positions match TRBD2. The germline V gene encodes CDR1 DFQATT and CDR2 SNEGSKA (reference sequence). Germline trimming cut 3 bases from V and 5 bases from J; bases unmatched to any gene: 11. This CDR3 is built from 16 residues.

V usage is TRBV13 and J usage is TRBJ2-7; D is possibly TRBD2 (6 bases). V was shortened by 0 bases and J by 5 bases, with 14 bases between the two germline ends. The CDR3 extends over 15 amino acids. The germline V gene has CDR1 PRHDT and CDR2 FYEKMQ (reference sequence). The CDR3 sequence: CASSLGQGGFDEQYF. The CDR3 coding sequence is TGTGCCAGCAGCTTAGGCCAGGGAGGTTTCGACGAGCAGTACTTC.

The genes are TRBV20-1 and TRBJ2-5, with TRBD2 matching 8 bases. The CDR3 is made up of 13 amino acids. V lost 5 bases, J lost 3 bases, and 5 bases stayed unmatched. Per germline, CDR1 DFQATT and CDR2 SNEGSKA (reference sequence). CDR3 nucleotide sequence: TGCAGTGCTCGAGGACTAGCAGAAGAGACCCAGTACTTC. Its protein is CSARGLAEETQYF.

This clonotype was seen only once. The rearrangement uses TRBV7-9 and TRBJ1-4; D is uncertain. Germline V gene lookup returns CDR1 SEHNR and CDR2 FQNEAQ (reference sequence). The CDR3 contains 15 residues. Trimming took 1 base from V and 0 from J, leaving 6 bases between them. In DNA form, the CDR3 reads TGTGCCAGCAGCTTAGAACTTGCAACTAATGAAAAACTGTTTTTT. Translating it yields CASSLELATNEKLFF.

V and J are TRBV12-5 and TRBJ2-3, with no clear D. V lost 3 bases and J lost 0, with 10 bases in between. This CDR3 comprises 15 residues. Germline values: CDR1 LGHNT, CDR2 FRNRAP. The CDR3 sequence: CASGFNQMSTDTQYF. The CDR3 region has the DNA TGTGCTAGTGGTTTCAATCAGATGAGCACAGATACGCAGTATTTT.

The CDR3: CSATEFMNTEAFF. The DNA for the CDR3 is TGCAGCGCTACAGAGTTCATGAACACTGAAGCTTTCTTT. V gene TRBV29-1 combines with J gene TRBJ1-1, with D unclear. This CDR3 spans 13 amino acids. CDR1 is SQVTM, CDR2 ANQGSEA, per germline. Trimming took off 7 bases at V and 0 bases at J, with 12 bases between the two ends.